The T cell receptor (beta chain) under discussion was sequenced for a study of CD8+ T cells in alopecia areata. Study-wide background: Severity scores in treated patients reflected the percentage of scalp affected.

Extracted RNA was reverse transcribed into cDNA, the sequencing template. Sequencing used immunoSEQ multiplex PCR; TCRdb keeps in-frame clones, though not all of them. This sample has some 190,000 clones, with 40% to 55% found just once. Treatment reported: oral pan-JAK inhibitor, 5-10 mg twice daily. Germline V CDR1 and CDR2: KGHSH, LQKENI. The CDR3 is 18 residues long. V shed 3 bases, J shed 2 bases, and the junction held 15 bases outside the gene matches. The chain is built from TRBV18 and TRBJ2-7, with 8 bases identical to TRBD1. Sequenced material: CD8+ T cells sorted from blood, taken at approximately week 52, from a patient treated with tofacitinib. This TCR was recovered from a human donor with alopecia areata. CDR3: CASSPRESTGTGPYEQYF. The CDR3 DNA is TGTGCCAGCTCACCGCGTGAAAGTACCGGGACAGGTCCCTACGAGCAGTACTTC.